The sequence of this TCR beta chain was determined in a study of blood T cell repertoires in COVID-19. Study-wide context: COVID-19 samples, acute and convalescent, were from the United States, Italy and Spain. Sample material is recorded as cDNA or gDNA derived from T cells, B-cell-depleted T cells, or PBMCs.

In the source study's methods: Amplification of reference gene primers provided the estimated nucleated cell counts. This table comes from immunoSEQ multiplex PCR, and its TCRdb copy is limited to in-frame clones, with some not included. The V and J calls and the clone size are those of that table, but D and trimming were determined from the DNA. The repertoire holds about 120,000 clones, with 85% to 90% as singletons. The sample was peripheral blood. The sequence came from a human donor with acute or convalescent COVID-19. The donor label of this sample is uncertain.

CDR3: CASSQRLAGFIETQYF. The CDR3 DNA follows: TGTGCCAGCAGCCAAAGACTAGCGGGATTTATAGAGACCCAGTACTTC. The rearrangement joins TRBV6-2 or TRBV6-3 to TRBJ2-5; 11 positions agree with TRBD2. CDR1 is MNHEY and CDR2 is SVGEGT in the germline V gene. V trimming: 6 bases; J trimming: 4 bases; junction bases outside the gene matches: 10. The CDR3 runs 16 residues.